This T cell receptor beta chain was recovered during a study of graft-versus-host responses after intestinal transplantation. Study details: In this cohort, recipients had multivisceral, liver-intestinal, or isolated intestinal transplants. For 2 to 4 years after anti-thymocyte globulin induction, all recipients took tacrolimus and steroids.

As for this clone: Its antigen remains unknown.

This CDR3 comprises 15 residues. V lost 1 base, J lost 4 bases, and 11 bases lay in between. Germline CDR1 and CDR2: LNHDA and SQIVND (reference sequence). Whole-study results and caveats: Allografts from individuals with graft-donor T cell macrochimerism displayed high graft-versus-host to host-versus-graft clonal ratios.

Method: immunoSEQ multiplex PCR; TCRdb's copy keeps in-frame clones and lacks some. Here the sample spans 80,000 to 95,000 clones, approximately 90% being singletons. This clonotype was sampled from a human donor who received an intestinal transplant. Here the sequenced sample was unstimulated CD8+ T cells sorted from spleen or lymph node cells, taken before intestinal transplant. The chain recombines TRBV19 with TRBJ2-1; no reliable D call. CDR3 DNA sequence: TGTGCCAGTAGTATAGTGAGCCTCCCTTACAATGAGCAGTTCTTC. As protein: CASSIVSLPYNEQFF.